Each of the 17 T cell receptor beta chains below was sequenced from the same sample in a study of regulatory T cells in long-lasting Graves disease. Indicated time point: persistent/refractory GD, antithyroid drugs over 5 years with positive TRAb. Preparation of the TCR library used RNA extracted from PBMCs. Building the TCR beta libraries relied on iRepertoire HTBI primers, and CDR3 regions underwent Arm-PCR. TCRdb ran MiXCR on the multiplex PCR reads and lists one entry per CDR3 protein. The top ten hold 6.5% to 8% of the sample, which has some 440,000 distinct CDR3 sequences, roughly 20% seen once. The sequencing here drew on peripheral blood mononuclear cells (PBMCs), taken when the disease was refractory, from a patient treated with antithyroid drugs. These receptors all come from a female donor with Graves disease.

This clonotype was observed at least ten times. The chain links TRBV2 to TRBJ1-5; D gene uncertain. The ends were cut back, 5 bases at V and 6 bases at J, with 8 bases in the middle. CDR1 and CDR2 (germline): SNHLY, FYNNEI. The CDR3 has 12 amino acids. DNA for the CDR3: TGTGCCAGCAGTCCGGACCTTCAGCCCCAGCATTTT. Translation: CASSPDLQPQHF.

The chain employs TRBV27 and TRBJ1-2, with 7 bases aligning to TRBD1. This CDR3 is built from 15 residues. CDR1 MNHEY and CDR2 SMNVEV come from the germline V gene (reference sequence). J gave up 7 bases and V 7 bases, and 15 bases lay outside the gene matches. The CDR3 DNA reads as TGTGCCAGCAAAATATTCCAGGGGGGAGAGGGTGGCTACACCTTC. Its translation is CASKIFQGGEGGYTF.

This clonotype was seen ten or more times. CDR3 sequence: CSARDRAATSNYEQYF. The DNA of the CDR3 is TGCAGTGCTAGAGATAGGGCAGCGACTAGCAACTACGAGCAGTACTTC. The chain is built from TRBV20-1 and TRBJ2-7; 7 bases align to TRBD2. The CDR3 spans 16 residues. The V segment lost 0 bases and the J segment 3 bases; nucleotides outside the gene matches: 11. Germline V CDR1 and CDR2: DFQATT, SNEGSKA (reference sequence).

The rearrangement joins TRBV28 to TRBJ2-2, with 9 positions matching TRBD1. The CDR3 runs to 19 residues. V shed 3 bases and J 6 bases; nucleotides not matched to a gene: 17. Germline CDR1 and CDR2: MDHEN and SYDVKM. The CDR3 sequence: CASSLYGRWGTGSSGELFF. CDR3 sequence (DNA): TGTGCCAGCAGTTTGTACGGTCGGTGGGGGACAGGGTCATCCGGGGAGCTGTTTTTT.

The chain couples TRBV29-1 to TRBJ2-5; the match to TRBD2 covers 11 bases. Per germline, CDR1 SQVTM and CDR2 ANQGSEA. The CDR3 sequence is 19 residues long. V lost 1 base, J lost 1 base, and 14 bases stayed unmatched. CDR3 nucleotide sequence: TGCAGCGTTGAAGTCGGGACTAGCGGTAGAGGGGGCAGCCAAGAGACCCAGTACTTC. Translating it yields CSVEVGTSGRGGSQETQYF. Together with reference TRBV29-1 and TRBJ2-5, the CDR3 gives the full variable domain: SAVISQKPSRDICQRGTSLTIQCQVDSQVTMMFWYRQQPGQSLTLIATANQGSEATYESGFVIDKFPISRPNLTFSTLTVSNMSPEDSSIYLCSVEVGTSGRGGSQETQYFGPGTRLLVL.

This chain joins TRBV5-1 and TRBJ2-7, with D tentatively TRBD2 (5 bases). Trimming pared 0 bases from V and 3 bases from J, leaving 13 bases between. The CDR3 has 15 residues. Germline CDR1 and CDR2: SGHRS and YFSETQ. The CDR3 DNA sequence: TGCGCCAGCAGCTTGGACTTTTCGGGGATCTACGAGCAGTACTTC. Translating it yields CASSLDFSGIYEQYF.

This clonotype was recorded many times. V usage is TRBV28 and J usage is TRBJ2-7; D is uncertain. There are 13 residues in the CDR3. Deletions cut 2 bases from V and 7 bases from J, with 12 bases between. The germline V gene encodes CDR1 MDHEN and CDR2 SYDVKM. CDR3 sequence: CASSLSIRPEQYF. CDR3 sequence (DNA): TGTGCCAGCAGTTTAAGTATAAGGCCTGAGCAGTACTTC. The variable domain in full, completed from reference TRBV28 and TRBJ2-7, reads DVKVTQSSRYLVKRTGEKVFLECVQDMDHENMFWYRQDPGLGLRLIYFSYDVKMKEKGDIPEGYSVSREKKERFSLILESASTNQTSMYLCASSLSIRPEQYFGPGTRLTVT.

This clonotype was detected many times. The V and J genes are TRBV29-1 and TRBJ2-5; D is possibly TRBD2 (5 bases). V was cut by 7 bases and J by 5 bases, with 11 bases left in between. CDR1 is SQVTM, CDR2 ANQGSEA, per germline. The CDR3 totals 11 residues. The CDR3 is CSAGPGETQYF. In DNA form, the CDR3 reads TGCAGCGCTGGCCCGGGGGAGACCCAGTACTTC.

This clonotype was counted many times. J is TRBJ1-1 and V is TRBV12-3 or TRBV12-4; TRBD1 matches at 9 bases. Trimming at V came to 5 bases and at J to 4 bases, leaving 8 bases not matched to a gene. CDR3 length: 15 residues. CDR3 sequence: CASSLTGGESTEAFF. The CDR3 DNA reads TGTGCCAGCAGTCTGACAGGGGGGGAGTCCACTGAAGCTTTCTTT.

The rearrangement joins TRBV7-9 to TRBJ2-7; 9 bases fit TRBD1. With 8 bases clipped from V and 5 bases from J, the junction kept 10 bases outside the gene matches. The CDR3 loop spans 14 amino acids. Germline values: CDR1 SEHNR, CDR2 FQNEAQ (reference sequence). The CDR3 protein is CASGSGQGVDEQYF. In DNA, the CDR3 is TGTGCCAGCGGGTCGGGACAGGGAGTCGACGAGCAGTACTTC.

This clonotype was observed many times. The chain combines TRBV2 with TRBJ2-7, with TRBD1 identical over 12 bases. V was pared by 6 bases and J by 0 bases, with 18 bases of the junction left unmatched. Germline values: CDR1 SNHLY, CDR2 FYNNEI. This CDR3 spans 20 amino acids. Here the CDR3 DNA reads TGTGCCAGCAGGAACCCGCTGGGGACAGGGGGCCGAGGGGCCTCCTACGAGCAGTACTTC. Translating it yields CASRNPLGTGGRGASYEQYF.

The J gene is TRBJ2-2, the V gene TRBV7-2; 15 positions match TRBD2. The germline gives CDR1 SGHTA, CDR2 FQGNSA. The CDR3 length is 20 residues. Trimming took 6 bases from V and 1 from J; bases not matched to a gene: 12. CDR3 sequence (DNA): TGTGCCAGCAGGGGGACCGCCCGGACTAGCGGGAGGGAGAACACCGGGGAGCTGTTTTTT. It translates to CASRGTARTSGRENTGELFF.

The chain is built from TRBV7-2 and TRBJ2-1; TRBD2 matches at 7 bases. J was trimmed by 0 bases and V by 2 bases; bases with no gene match: 7. Germline assignment: CDR1 SGHTA and CDR2 FQGNSA. CDR3 length equals 17 residues. In DNA form, the CDR3 reads TGTGCCAGCAGCTTATTCGGGACTATTGGCTCCTACAATGAGCAGTTCTTC. It yields the protein CASSLFGTIGSYNEQFF.

This clonotype appeared many times. This chain connects TRBV2 to TRBJ1-1; D unresolved. The CDR3 runs to 16 residues. The V end was cut by 6 bases, the J end by 0 bases, with 17 bases between. CDR1 and CDR2 (germline): SNHLY, FYNNEI. CDR3 sequence reads: CASRPDWNVLNTEAFF. For the CDR3, the DNA is TGTGCCAGCAGACCCGACTGGAACGTCCTGAACACTGAAGCTTTCTTT.

The rearrangement joins TRBV27 to TRBJ2-5, with D hard to call. The CDR3 extends over 14 amino acids. Trimming removed 5 bases from V and 4 bases from J, with 14 bases in between. CDR1 and CDR2 (germline): MNHEY, SMNVEV (reference sequence). The CDR3 DNA follows: TGTGCCAGCAGTCCACTGTCGGCTGGAGAGACCCAGTACTTC. Translated: CASSPLSAGETQYF.

As concerns this clonotype: A much larger clone is a single base away; this may be a read error. This CDR3 is missing its conserved last phenylalanine or tryptophan, likely due to a read error. V and J are TRBV6-1 and TRBJ2-5; 11 nucleotides agree with TRBD2. Germline V gene data show CDR1 as MNHNS and CDR2 as SASEGT. The V gene end was trimmed by 5 bases and the J gene end by 9 bases; junction bases not matched to a gene: 11. CDR3 length: 15 residues. Here the CDR3 DNA reads TGTGCCAGCAGTCAACGACTAGCGGGGCTGGTAGCCCAGTACCTC. It yields the protein CASSQRLAGLVAQYL.

This clonotype was seen only a few times. The rearrangement joins TRBV7-9 to TRBJ1-1; TRBD1 agrees at 10 bases. The CDR3 extends over 17 amino acids. Germline CDR1 reads SEHNR; CDR2 reads FQNEAQ (reference sequence). V shed 3 bases, J shed 1 base, and the junction held 8 bases outside the gene matches. The CDR3 sequence is CASSFGDRGRGNTEAFF. In DNA form, the CDR3 reads TGTGCCAGCAGCTTTGGGGACAGGGGAAGAGGGAACACTGAAGCTTTCTTT. The complete variable domain, with remaining parts taken from reference TRBV7-9 and TRBJ1-1, reads DTGVSQNPRHKITKRGQNVTFRCDPISEHNRLYWYRQTLGQGPEFLTYFQNEAQLEKSRLLSDRFSAERPKGSFSTLEIQRTEQGDSAMYLCASSFGDRGRGNTEAFFGQGTRLTVV.